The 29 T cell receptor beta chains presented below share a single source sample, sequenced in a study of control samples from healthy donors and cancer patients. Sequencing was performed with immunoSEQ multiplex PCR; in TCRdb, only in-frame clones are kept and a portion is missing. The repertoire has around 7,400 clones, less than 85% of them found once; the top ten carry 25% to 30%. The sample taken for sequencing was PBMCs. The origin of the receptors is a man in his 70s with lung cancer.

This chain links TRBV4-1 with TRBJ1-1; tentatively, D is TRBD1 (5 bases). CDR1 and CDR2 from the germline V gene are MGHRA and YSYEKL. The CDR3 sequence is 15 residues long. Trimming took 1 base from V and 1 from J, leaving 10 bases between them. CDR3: CASSQGGPRNTEAFF. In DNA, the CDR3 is TGCGCCAGCAGCCAAGGGGGACCCCGGAACACTGAAGCTTTCTTT.

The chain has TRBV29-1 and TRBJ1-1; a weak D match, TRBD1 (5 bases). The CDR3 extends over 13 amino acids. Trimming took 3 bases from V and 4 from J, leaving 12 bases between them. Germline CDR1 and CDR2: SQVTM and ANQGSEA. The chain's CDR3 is CSVDRAGGTEAFF. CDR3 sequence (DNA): TGCAGCGTTGATAGGGCGGGGGGCACTGAAGCTTTCTTT.

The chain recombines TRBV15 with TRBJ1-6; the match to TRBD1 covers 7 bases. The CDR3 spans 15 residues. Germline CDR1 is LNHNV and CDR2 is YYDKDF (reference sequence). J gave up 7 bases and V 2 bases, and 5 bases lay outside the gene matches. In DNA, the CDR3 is TGTGCCACCAGCAGACTCGGACAGGAAAATTCACCCCTCCACTTT. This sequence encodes CATSRLGQENSPLHF.

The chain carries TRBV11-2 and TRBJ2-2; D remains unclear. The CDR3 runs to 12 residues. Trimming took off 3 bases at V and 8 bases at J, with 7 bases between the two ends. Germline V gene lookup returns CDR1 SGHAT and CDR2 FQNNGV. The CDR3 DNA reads TGTGCCAGCAGCTTTCTTGGTGGGGAGCTGTTTTTT. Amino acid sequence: CASSFLGGELFF.

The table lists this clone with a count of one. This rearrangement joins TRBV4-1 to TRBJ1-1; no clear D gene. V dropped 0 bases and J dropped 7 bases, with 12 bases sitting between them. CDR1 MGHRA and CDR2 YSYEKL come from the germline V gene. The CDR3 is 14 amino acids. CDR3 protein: CASSQDVSILEAFF. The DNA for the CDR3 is TGCGCCAGCAGCCAAGATGTCAGTATCCTTGAAGCTTTCTTT.

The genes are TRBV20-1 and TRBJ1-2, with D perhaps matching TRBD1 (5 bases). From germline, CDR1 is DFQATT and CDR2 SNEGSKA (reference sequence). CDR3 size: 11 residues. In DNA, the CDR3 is TGCACCGGGGACTTCAGCTATGGCTACACCTTC. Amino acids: CTGDFSYGYTF.

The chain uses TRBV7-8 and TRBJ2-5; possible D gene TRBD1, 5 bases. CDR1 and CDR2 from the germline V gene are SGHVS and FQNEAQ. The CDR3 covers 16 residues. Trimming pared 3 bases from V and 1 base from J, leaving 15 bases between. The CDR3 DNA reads TGTGCCAGCAGCTTTAACGCAGGGCCGAGCCAAGAGACCCAGTACTTC. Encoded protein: CASSFNAGPSQETQYF.

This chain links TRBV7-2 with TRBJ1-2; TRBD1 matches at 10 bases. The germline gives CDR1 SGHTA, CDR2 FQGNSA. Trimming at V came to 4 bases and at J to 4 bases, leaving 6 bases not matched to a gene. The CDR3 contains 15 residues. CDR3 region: CASSSRTGGSYGYTF. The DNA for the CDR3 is TGTGCCAGCAGCTCGAGGACAGGGGGTAGCTATGGCTACACCTTC.

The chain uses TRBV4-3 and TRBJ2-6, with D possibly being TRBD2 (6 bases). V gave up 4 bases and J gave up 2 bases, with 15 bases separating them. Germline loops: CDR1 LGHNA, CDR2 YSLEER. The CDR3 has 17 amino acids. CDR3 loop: CASSPGRGLPGANVLTF. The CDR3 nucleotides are TGCGCCAGCAGCCCCGGTAGGGGACTCCCTGGGGCCAACGTCCTGACTTTC.

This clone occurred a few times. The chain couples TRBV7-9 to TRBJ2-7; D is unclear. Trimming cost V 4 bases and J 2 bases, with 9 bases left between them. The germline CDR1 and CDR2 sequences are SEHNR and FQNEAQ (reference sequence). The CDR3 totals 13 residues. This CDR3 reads CASSSIYTYEQYF. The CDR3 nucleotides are TGTGCCAGCAGCTCAATTTACACCTACGAGCAGTACTTC.

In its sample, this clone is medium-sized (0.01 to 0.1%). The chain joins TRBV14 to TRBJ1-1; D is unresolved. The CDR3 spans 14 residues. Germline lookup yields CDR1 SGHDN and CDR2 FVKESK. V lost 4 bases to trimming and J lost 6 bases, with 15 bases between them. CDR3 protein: CASSPKSLAPEAFF. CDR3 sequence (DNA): TGTGCCAGCAGCCCGAAGTCCCTGGCCCCTGAAGCTTTCTTT. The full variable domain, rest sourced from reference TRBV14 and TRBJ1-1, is EAGVTQFPSHSVIEKGQTVTLRCDPISGHDNLYWYRRVMGKEIKFLLHFVKESKQDESGMPNNRFLAERTGGTYSTLKVQPAELEDSGVYFCASSPKSLAPEAFFGQGTRLTVV.

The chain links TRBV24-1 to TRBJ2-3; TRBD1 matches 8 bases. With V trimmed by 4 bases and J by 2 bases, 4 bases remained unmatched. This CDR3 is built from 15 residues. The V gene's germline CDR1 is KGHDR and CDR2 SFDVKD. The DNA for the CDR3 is TGTGCCACCAGTGACTCAGGGGGCCTCACAGATACGCAGTATTTT. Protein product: CATSDSGGLTDTQYF.

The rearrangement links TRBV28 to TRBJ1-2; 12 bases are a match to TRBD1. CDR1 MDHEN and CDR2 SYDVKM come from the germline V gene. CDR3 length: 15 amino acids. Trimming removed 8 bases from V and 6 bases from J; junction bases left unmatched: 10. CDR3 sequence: CASRPGTGGQNGYTF. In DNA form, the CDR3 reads TGTGCCAGCCGGCCCGGGACAGGGGGCCAGAATGGCTACACCTTC.

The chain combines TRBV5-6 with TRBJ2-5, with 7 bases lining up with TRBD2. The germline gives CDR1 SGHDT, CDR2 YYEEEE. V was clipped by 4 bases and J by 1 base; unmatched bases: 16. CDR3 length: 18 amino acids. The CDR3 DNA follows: TGTGCCAGCAGCCCTCCCTTCAAGGCTAGCGGTACCCAAGAGACCCAGTACTTC. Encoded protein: CASSPPFKASGTQETQYF.

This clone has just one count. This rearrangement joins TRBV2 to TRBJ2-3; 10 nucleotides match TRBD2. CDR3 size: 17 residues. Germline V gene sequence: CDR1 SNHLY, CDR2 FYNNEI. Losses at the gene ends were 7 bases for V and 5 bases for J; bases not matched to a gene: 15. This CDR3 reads CASTLSDSGRLLDTQYF. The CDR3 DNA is TGTGCCAGCACCCTAAGCGATAGCGGGAGGCTATTAGATACGCAGTATTTT.

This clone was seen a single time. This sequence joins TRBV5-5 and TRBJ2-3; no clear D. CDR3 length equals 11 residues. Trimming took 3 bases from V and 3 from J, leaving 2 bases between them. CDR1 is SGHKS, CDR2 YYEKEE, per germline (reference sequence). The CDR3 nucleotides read TGTGCCAGCAGCTCGACAGATACGCAGTATTTT. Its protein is CASSSTDTQYF.

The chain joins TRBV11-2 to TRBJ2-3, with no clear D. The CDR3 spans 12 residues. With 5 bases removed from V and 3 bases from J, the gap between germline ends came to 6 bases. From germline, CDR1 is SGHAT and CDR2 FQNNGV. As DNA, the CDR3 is TGTGCCAGCAGCGAACTTACAGATACGCAGTATTTT. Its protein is CASSELTDTQYF. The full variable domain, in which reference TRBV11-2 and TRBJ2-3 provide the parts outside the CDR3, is EAGVAQSPRYKIIEKRQSVAFWCNPISGHATLYWYQQILGQGPKLLIQFQNNGVVDDSQLPKDRFSAERLKGVDSTLKIQPAKLEDSAVYLCASSELTDTQYFGPGTRLTVL.

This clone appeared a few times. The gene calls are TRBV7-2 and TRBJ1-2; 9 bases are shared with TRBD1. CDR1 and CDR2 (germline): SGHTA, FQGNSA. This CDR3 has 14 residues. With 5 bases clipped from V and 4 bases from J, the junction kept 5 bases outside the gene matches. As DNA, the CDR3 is TGTGCCAGCAGCGAGGGGACAGGGATCTATGGCTACACCTTC. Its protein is CASSEGTGIYGYTF.

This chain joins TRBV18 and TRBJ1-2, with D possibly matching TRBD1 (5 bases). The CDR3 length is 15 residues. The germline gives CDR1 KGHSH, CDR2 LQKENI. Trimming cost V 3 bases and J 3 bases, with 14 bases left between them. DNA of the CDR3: TGTGCCAGCTCACCCATTGCAGGGAGGGACTATGGCTACACCTTC. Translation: CASSPIAGRDYGYTF.

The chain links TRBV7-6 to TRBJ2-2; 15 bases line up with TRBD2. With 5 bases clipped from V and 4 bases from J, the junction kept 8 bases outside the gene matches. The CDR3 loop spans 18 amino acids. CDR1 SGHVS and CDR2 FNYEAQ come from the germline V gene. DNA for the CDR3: TGTGCCAGCAGCCCCCGGACTAGCGGGAGGGCCGGCACCGGGGAGCTGTTTTTT. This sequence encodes CASSPRTSGRAGTGELFF.

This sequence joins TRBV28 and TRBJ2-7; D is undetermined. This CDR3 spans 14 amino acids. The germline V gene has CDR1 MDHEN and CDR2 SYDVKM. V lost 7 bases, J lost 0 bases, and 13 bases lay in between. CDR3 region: CASKPPAVSYEQYF. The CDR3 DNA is TGTGCCAGCAAGCCCCCGGCAGTCTCCTACGAGCAGTACTTC. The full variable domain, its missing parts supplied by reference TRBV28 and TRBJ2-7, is DVKVTQSSRYLVKRTGEKVFLECVQDMDHENMFWYRQDPGLGLRLIYFSYDVKMKEKGDIPEGYSVSREKKERFSLILESASTNQTSMYLCASKPPAVSYEQYFGPGTRLTVT.

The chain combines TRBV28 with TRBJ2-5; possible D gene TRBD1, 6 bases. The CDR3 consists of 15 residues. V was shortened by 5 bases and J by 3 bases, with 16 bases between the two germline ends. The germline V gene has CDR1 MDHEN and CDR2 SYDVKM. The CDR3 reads CASSLSGTFEETQYF. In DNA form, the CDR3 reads TGTGCCAGCAGTCTGTCCGGGACATTTGAAGAGACCCAGTACTTC.

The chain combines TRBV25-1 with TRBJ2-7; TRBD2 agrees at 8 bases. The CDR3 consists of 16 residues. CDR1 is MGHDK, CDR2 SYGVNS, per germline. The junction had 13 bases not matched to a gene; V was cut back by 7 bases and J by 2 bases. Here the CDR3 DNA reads TGTGCCAGCACCTCTGACCCGGGACTAGGCCCCTACGAGCAGTACTTC. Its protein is CASTSDPGLGPYEQYF.

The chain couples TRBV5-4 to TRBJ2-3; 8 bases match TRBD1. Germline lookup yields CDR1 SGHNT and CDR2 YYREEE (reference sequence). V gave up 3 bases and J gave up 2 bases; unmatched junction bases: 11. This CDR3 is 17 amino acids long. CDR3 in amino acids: CASSSPPGGRDTDTQYF. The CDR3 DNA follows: TGTGCCAGCAGCTCTCCTCCAGGGGGCAGGGACACAGATACGCAGTATTTT.

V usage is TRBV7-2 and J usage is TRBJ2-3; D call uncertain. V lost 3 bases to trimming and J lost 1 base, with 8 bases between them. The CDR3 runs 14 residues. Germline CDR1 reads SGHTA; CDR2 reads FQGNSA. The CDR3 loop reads CASSFESRTDTQYF. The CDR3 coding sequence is TGTGCCAGCAGCTTCGAGTCACGCACAGATACGCAGTATTTT.

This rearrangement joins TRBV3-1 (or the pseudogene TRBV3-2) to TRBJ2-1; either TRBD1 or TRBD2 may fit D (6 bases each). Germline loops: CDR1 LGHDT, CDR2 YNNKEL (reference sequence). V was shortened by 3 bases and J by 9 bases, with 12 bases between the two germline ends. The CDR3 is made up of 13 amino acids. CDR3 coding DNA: TGTGCCAGCAGCCATTTAGGGGGGAGTGAGCAGTTCTTC. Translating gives CASSHLGGSEQFF.

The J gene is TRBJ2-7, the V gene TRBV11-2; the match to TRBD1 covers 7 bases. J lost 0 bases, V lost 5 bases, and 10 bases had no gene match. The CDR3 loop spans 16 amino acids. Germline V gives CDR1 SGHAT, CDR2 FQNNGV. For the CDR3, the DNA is TGTGCCAGCAGCCCCATAGACCGACAGGGCTCCTACGAGCAGTACTTC. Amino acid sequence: CASSPIDRQGSYEQYF.

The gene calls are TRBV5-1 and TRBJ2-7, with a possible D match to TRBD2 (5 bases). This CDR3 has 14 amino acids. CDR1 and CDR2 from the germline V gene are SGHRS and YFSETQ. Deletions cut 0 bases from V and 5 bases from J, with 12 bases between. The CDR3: CASSLETEEDEQYF. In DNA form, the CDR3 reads TGCGCCAGCAGCTTGGAAACGGAGGAGGACGAGCAGTACTTC.

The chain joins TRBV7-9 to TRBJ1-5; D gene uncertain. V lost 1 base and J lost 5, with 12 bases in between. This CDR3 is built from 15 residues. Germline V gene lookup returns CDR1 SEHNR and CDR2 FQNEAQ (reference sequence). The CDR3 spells CASSLDRVEDQPQHF. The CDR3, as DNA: TGTGCCAGCAGCTTAGACCGCGTCGAGGATCAGCCCCAGCATTTT. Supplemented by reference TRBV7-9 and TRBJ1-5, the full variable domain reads DTGVSQNPRHKITKRGQNVTFRCDPISEHNRLYWYRQTLGQGPEFLTYFQNEAQLEKSRLLSDRFSAERPKGSFSTLEIQRTEQGDSAMYLCASSLDRVEDQPQHFGDGTRLSIL.